This T cell receptor beta chain was captured by sequencing in a study of blood T cell repertoires in COVID-19. Study-level background: The United States, Italy and Spain were the sources of the acute and convalescent COVID-19 samples. The analysed material was cDNA or gDNA that came from T cells, B-cell-depleted T cells, or PBMCs.

Per the original data handling: By means of reference gene primer amplification, nucleated cell counts were estimated. Data came from immunoSEQ multiplex PCR; TCRdb stores just in-frame clones and leaves some out. V, J and clone size derive from that table, while D and trimming were established from the DNA sequence. Here the sample spans 200,000 to 250,000 clones, over 80% being singletons. From germline, CDR1 is SGDLS and CDR2 YYNGEE. The germline V and J ends were trimmed by 2 bases and 6 bases, with 17 bases remaining between them. CDR3 length equals 16 residues. The V call is TRBV9, the J call TRBJ2-2; D perhaps matches TRBD2 (6 bases). This clonotype was obtained from a man aged 30 to 39 who had recovered from COVID-19. What was sequenced was peripheral blood. CDR3 region: CASSVGTFPTPGELFF. The CDR3 DNA follows: TGTGCCAGCAGCGTCGGGACTTTTCCAACGCCCGGGGAGCTGTTTTTT.